This TCR beta chain was sequenced for a study of T-cell reconstitution after alpha-beta-depleted transplantation in children. This CDR3 contains 18 residues. The germline V gene has CDR1 SGHTA and CDR2 FQGTGA. The TCRbeta library incorporated unique molecular identifiers. MiXCR, run by TCRdb on the PCR reads, gives a single entry per CDR3 protein. The repertoire includes hundreds of thousands of distinct CDR3 sequences, under 15% of them detected once, and approximately 2% sits in the top ten. On this clonotype: One end of the junction does not line up with germline, which may come from a read error.

The chain is built from TRBV7-3 and TRBJ2-4, with 8 bases matching TRBD1. Sequenced material: PBMCs, mostly from graft donor cells, taken 360 days after TCRalphabeta/CD19-depleted stem cell transplant. The sequence derives from a male patient aged 10-17 years who had a stem cell transplant for acute myeloid leukemia, so the T cells may come from the graft donor. DNA for the CDR3: TGTGCCAGCATCTTAACCCCCGGACAGGGTCTAGCCAAAAACATTCAGTACTTC. This codes for CASILTPGQGLAKNIQYF.